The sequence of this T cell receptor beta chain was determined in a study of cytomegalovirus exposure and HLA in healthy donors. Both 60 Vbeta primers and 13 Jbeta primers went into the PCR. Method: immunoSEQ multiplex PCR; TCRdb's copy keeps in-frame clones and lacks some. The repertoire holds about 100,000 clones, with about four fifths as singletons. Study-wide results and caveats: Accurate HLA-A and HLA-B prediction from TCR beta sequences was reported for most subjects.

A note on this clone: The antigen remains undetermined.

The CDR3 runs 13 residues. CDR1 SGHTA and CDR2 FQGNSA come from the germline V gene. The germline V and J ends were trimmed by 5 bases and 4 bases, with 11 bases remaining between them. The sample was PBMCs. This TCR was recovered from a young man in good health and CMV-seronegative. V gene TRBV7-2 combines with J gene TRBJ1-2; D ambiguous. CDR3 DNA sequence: TGTGCCAGCAGCCCTTCCTCACTCTATGGCTACACCTTC. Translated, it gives CASSPSSLYGYTF.